A single sample is the source of the 16 T cell receptor beta chains below, sequenced in a study of T cell responses to AZD1222 COVID-19 vaccine (TCRdb year 2021). Library method: the immunoSEQ multiplex PCR assay. In its TCRdb copy, this immuneACCESS table keeps in-frame sequences only and misses some clones. Where compared with another copy, unresolved V genes explain less than half of these, and the others have no known cause. Present in this sample are some 180,000 clones, around 90% of which were seen just once. 3.5% to 4% of the sample lies in the top ten. Explained via the paper, the time point label denotes: about 28 days (+/-7) after the second vaccine dose. The meaning of the sample's treatment or condition label: meningococcal conjugate vaccine given as trial control. Source: peripheral blood, taken 28 days after the second dose of the MenACWY control vaccine. The receptors originated from an adult who received the MenACWY meningococcal vaccine as a control.

V gene TRBV27 combines with J gene TRBJ2-7; 9 bases agree with TRBD2. CDR1 is MNHEY, CDR2 SMNVEV, per germline (reference sequence). The CDR3 has 16 amino acids. The V segment lost 4 bases and the J segment 4 bases; nucleotides outside the gene matches: 11. The CDR3 nucleotides read TGTGCCAGCAGTTCGCCCGGGAGCGGGAGGAGTTACGAGCAGTACTTC. Translation: CASSSPGSGRSYEQYF.

The V and J genes are TRBV19 and TRBJ2-2; D gene ambiguous. Between the trimmed V and J ends, which lost 1 base and 0 bases, there was a span of 24 bases. Germline CDR1 reads LNHDA; CDR2 reads SQIVND (reference sequence). The CDR3 is made up of 21 amino acids. The CDR3 sequence: CASSIAGPGISLLSNTGELFF. The CDR3 nucleotides read TGTGCCAGTAGTATAGCTGGACCGGGTATATCTCTACTCTCGAACACCGGGGAGCTGTTTTTT.

J is TRBJ1-1 and V is TRBV2; no clear D gene. This CDR3 has 16 amino acids. Germline V lookup: CDR1 SNHLY, CDR2 FYNNEI. Trimming removed 5 bases from V and 5 bases from J, with 21 bases in between. CDR3 DNA: TGTGCCAGCAGTCCTGATCCATCGGGTCGCCCGACTGAAGCTTTCTTT. Translating it yields CASSPDPSGRPTEAFF.

The chain combines TRBV28 with TRBJ1-2; D is unresolved. The CDR3 sequence is 14 residues long. Germline loops: CDR1 MDHEN, CDR2 SYDVKM. Trimming took off 3 bases at V and 0 bases at J, with 8 bases between the two ends. The DNA for the CDR3 is TGTGCCAGCAGTTTTGGCCGGGCTAACTATGGCTACACCTTC. Translation gives CASSFGRANYGYTF.

The J gene is TRBJ1-2, the V gene TRBV28; D gene unclear. Germline V gene sequence: CDR1 MDHEN, CDR2 SYDVKM. CDR3 length equals 11 residues. Trimming removed 3 bases from V and 1 base from J, with 0 bases in between. CDR3 in DNA: TGTGCCAGCAGTTTTAACTATGGCTACACCTTC. This encodes CASSFNYGYTF.

The chain has TRBV28 and TRBJ1-5; 9 nucleotides match TRBD1. The germline V gene encodes CDR1 MDHEN and CDR2 SYDVKM. V shed 7 bases and J 6 bases; nucleotides not matched to a gene: 7. This CDR3 comprises 14 residues. The CDR3 loop is CASNTGGKSQPQHF. DNA of the CDR3: TGTGCCAGCAACACAGGGGGCAAAAGTCAGCCCCAGCATTTT. Supplemented by reference TRBV28 and TRBJ1-5, the full variable domain reads DVKVTQSSRYLVKRTGEKVFLECVQDMDHENMFWYRQDPGLGLRLIYFSYDVKMKEKGDIPEGYSVSREKKERFSLILESASTNQTSMYLCASNTGGKSQPQHFGDGTRLSIL.

The chain combines TRBV27 with TRBJ2-1; D call uncertain. Germline V CDR1 and CDR2: MNHEY, SMNVEV (reference sequence). Trimming cost V 3 bases and J 4 bases, with 13 bases left between them. CDR3 length equals 15 residues. The CDR3 reads CASSFSAVGYNEQFF. CDR3 nucleotides: TGTGCCAGCAGTTTCTCGGCAGTGGGTTACAATGAGCAGTTCTTC.

The chain is built from TRBV15 and TRBJ2-3; TRBD1 agrees at 7 bases. The CDR3 spans 15 residues. Trimming took 0 bases from V and 6 from J; bases not matched to a gene: 6. The germline gives CDR1 LNHNV, CDR2 YYDKDF (reference sequence). The CDR3 coding sequence is TGTGCCACCAGCAGAGATAGGGGGCCTGTGGATACGCAGTATTTT. It codes for CATSRDRGPVDTQYF.

This chain uses TRBV29-1 with TRBJ2-7; TRBD1 matches 9 bases. Germline V CDR1 and CDR2: SQVTM, ANQGSEA. V was clipped by 1 base and J by 5 bases; unmatched bases: 3. The length of the CDR3 is 13 residues. The CDR3 nucleotides are TGCAGCGTTGAAGGGACAGGGGTCCACGAGCAGTACTTC. Encoded protein: CSVEGTGVHEQYF.

The chain recombines TRBV19 with TRBJ2-1, with D possibly TRBD1 on 5 matching bases. V lost 1 base to trimming and J lost 7 bases, with 11 bases between them. The length of the CDR3 is 14 residues. The germline CDR1 and CDR2 sequences are LNHDA and SQIVND (reference sequence). The CDR3, as DNA: TGTGCCAGTAGTATAGCGGCAGGGTGGAATGAGCAGTTCTTC. Its protein product is CASSIAAGWNEQFF.

The chain uses TRBV14 and TRBJ2-7, with D hard to call. Germline V gene sequence: CDR1 SGHDN, CDR2 FVKESK. The CDR3 is 13 residues long. The ends were cut back, 0 bases at V and 5 bases at J, with 8 bases in the middle. The CDR3 DNA is TGTGCCAGCAGCCAAGATGGCGTCAACGAGCAGTACTTC. It yields the protein CASSQDGVNEQYF.

This sequence joins TRBV5-5 and TRBJ2-7; possibly TRBD2 for D (6 bases). Germline V gene sequence: CDR1 SGHKS, CDR2 YYEKEE (reference sequence). V gave up 3 bases and J gave up 2 bases, with 9 bases separating them. The CDR3 is made up of 13 amino acids. CDR3 loop: CASSSGTPYEQYF. The CDR3 DNA reads TGTGCCAGCAGCTCCGGGACTCCCTACGAGCAGTACTTC.

V usage is TRBV9 and J usage is TRBJ2-1; no clear D gene. Germline CDR1 and CDR2: SGDLS and YYNGEE. Trimming took 6 bases from V and 12 from J, leaving 13 bases between them. The CDR3 contains 11 residues. The CDR3 sequence: CASNGVGGQFF. The DNA for the CDR3 is TGTGCCAGCAACGGAGTGGGTGGGCAGTTCTTC.

This chain uses TRBV6-4 with TRBJ1-2; possibly TRBD1 for D (6 bases). CDR3 length: 16 residues. The germline V gene encodes CDR1 MRHNA and CDR2 SNTAGT. The germline V and J ends were trimmed by 8 bases and 1 base, with 20 bases remaining between them. Written as DNA, the CDR3 is TGTGCCAGCCTCATACTCGGACAGTCTCATAACTATGGCTACACCTTC. It encodes CASLILGQSHNYGYTF.

The chain employs TRBV5-8 and TRBJ2-2, with D possibly being TRBD1 (5 bases). The V gene's germline CDR1 is SGHTS and CDR2 YDEGEE. The CDR3 extends over 13 amino acids. The ends were cut back, 7 bases at V and 6 bases at J, with 13 bases in the middle. The CDR3 DNA sequence: TGTGCCAGCCGCTACAAGGGGTCCGGGGAGCTGTTTTTT. This codes for CASRYKGSGELFF.

J is TRBJ2-6 and V is TRBV7-3, with D possibly being TRBD1 (7 bases). CDR1 SGHTA and CDR2 FQGTGA come from the germline V gene. Trimming took off 5 bases at V and 0 bases at J, with 11 bases between the two ends. The CDR3 runs 16 residues. This CDR3 reads CASSRQGGSGANVLTF. CDR3 DNA: TGTGCCAGCAGCCGCCAGGGGGGCTCTGGGGCCAACGTCCTGACTTTC.